The TCR beta chain described here comes from a study of T cells expressing NK-cell markers. Study details: It was sorted CD3+CD56+NKG2C+, CD3+CD56+NKG2C- and CD3+CD56-NKG2C+ T cells that supplied the TCR beta repertoires. Sequencing covered eight donors, seven HCMV-seropositive and one seronegative.

Notes on the study in general: Dominant NKG2C+ clonotype frequencies of roughly 1.0-7.5% of CD8+ T cells were measured in over 5 donors. Expanded NKG2C+ T cell clones were not confirmed as HCMV-specific.

Germline V gene data show CDR1 as MNHEY and CDR2 as SVGEGT. The CDR3 loop spans 20 amino acids. No DNA is given; TCRdb re-called the 5' RACE reads and lists each CDR3 protein once. The table lists over 100,000 distinct CDR3 sequences. A word on this clonotype: Its antigen is currently unknown.

This chain uses TRBV6-2 or TRBV6-3 with TRBJ2-1; TCRdb proposes TRBD1, but this gene call is untestable without DNA. Sequencing input: blood T cells: a sorted CD56 or NKG2C T cell subset, CD4+ or CD8+ T cells, or bulk PBMC T cells (not recorded which). This TCR was recovered from a woman aged 18 to 75 in good health. The CDR3 protein is CASSYVRDRVTRGVKDEQFF.